Sequencing of this T cell receptor beta chain was carried out in a study of T cells expressing NK-cell markers. One entry per CDR3 protein, without DNA, is what TCRdb gives after re-calling the 5' RACE reads. Its listing shows just under 150,000 distinct CDR3 sequences. This receptor was identified in a man aged 18-30 years in good health. The source material was blood T cells: a sorted CD56 or NKG2C T cell subset, CD4+ or CD8+ T cells, or bulk PBMC T cells (not recorded which).

The CDR3 sequence: CASSVASGRGSFADTQYF. The V and J genes are TRBV19 and TRBJ2-3; the TRBD2 assignment by TCRdb is unverifiable without DNA. Germline CDR1 and CDR2: LNHDA and SQIVND (reference sequence). This CDR3 spans 18 amino acids.